Below, one T cell receptor (beta chain) is given with its context. The data were taken from a study of blood T cell repertoires in COVID-19. Study-level information: Sites across the United States, Italy and Spain contributed samples from acute and convalescent COVID-19. Sources were T cells, B-cell-depleted T cells, or PBMCs; the material itself was cDNA or gDNA.

Germline V gene data show CDR1 as SGDLS and CDR2 as YYNGEE. This CDR3 is 15 amino acids long. J gave up 8 bases and V 2 bases, and 3 bases lay outside the gene matches. In the study's own analysis: Nucleated cell counts were estimated from reference gene primer amplification. The assay was immunoSEQ multiplex PCR, and TCRdb's table has in-frame clones only and misses some. V and J calls and clone size are those listed in that table; D and trimming were worked out from the DNA. This sample has 56,000 or so clones; 80% to 85% occur once, and the top ten carry 13%. The source is a woman over 75 with acute or convalescent COVID-19. Specimen: peripheral blood. V gene TRBV9 combines with J gene TRBJ1-6; 11 bases map to TRBD1. This chain's CDR3 is CASSVQGQGDSPLHF. The CDR3 DNA sequence: TGTGCCAGCAGCGTTCAGGGACAGGGGGATTCACCCCTCCACTTT.